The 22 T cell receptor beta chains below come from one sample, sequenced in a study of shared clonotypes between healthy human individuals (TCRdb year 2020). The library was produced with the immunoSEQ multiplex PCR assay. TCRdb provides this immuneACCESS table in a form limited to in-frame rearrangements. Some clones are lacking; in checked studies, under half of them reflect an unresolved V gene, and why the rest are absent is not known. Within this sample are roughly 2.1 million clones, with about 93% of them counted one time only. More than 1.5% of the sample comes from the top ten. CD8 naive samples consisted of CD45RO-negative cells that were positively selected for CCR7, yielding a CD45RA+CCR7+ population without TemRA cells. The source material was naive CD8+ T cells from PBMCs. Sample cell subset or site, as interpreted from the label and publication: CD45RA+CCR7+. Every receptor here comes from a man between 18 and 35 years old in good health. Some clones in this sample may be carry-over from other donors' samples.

This CDR3 reads CASSLGLGSRYEQYF. CDR3 nucleotide sequence: TGTGCCAGCAGTTTAGGTCTCGGGTCCCGCTACGAGCAGTACTTC. The chain recombines TRBV28 with TRBJ2-7; D remains unclear. The CDR3 runs to 15 residues. CDR1 and CDR2 (germline): MDHEN, SYDVKM. Trimming left V 2 bases short and J 3 bases short, with 14 bases between.

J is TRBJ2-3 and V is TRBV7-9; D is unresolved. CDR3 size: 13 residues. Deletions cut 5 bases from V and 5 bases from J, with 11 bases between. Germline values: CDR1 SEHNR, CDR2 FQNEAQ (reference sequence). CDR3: CASSLRPGDTQYF. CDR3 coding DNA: TGTGCCAGCAGCCTCCGGCCGGGAGATACGCAGTATTTT.

The CDR3 protein is CASRQNYGYTF. The CDR3 DNA reads TGTGCCAGCAGACAGAACTATGGCTACACCTTC. The chain carries TRBV6-5 and TRBJ1-2; D remains unclear. The germline V gene encodes CDR1 MNHEY and CDR2 SVGAGI. Between the trimmed V and J ends, which lost 6 bases and 2 bases, there was a span of 4 bases. The CDR3 loop spans 11 amino acids.

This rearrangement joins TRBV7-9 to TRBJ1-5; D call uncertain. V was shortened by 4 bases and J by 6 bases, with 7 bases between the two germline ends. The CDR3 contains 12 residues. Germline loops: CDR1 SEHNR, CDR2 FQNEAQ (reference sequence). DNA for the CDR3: TGTGCCAGCAGCTATTCGGGTCAGCCCCAGCATTTT. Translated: CASSYSGQPQHF.

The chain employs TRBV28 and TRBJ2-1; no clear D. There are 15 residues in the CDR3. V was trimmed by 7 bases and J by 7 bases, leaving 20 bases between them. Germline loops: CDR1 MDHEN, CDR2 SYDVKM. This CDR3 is CASTNLRTPGNEQFF. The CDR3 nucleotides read TGTGCCAGCACCAACCTACGGACCCCTGGGAATGAGCAGTTCTTC.

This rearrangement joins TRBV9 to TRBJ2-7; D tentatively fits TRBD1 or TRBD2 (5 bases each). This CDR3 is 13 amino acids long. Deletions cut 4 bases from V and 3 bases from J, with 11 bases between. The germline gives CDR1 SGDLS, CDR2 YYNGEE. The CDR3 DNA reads TGTGCCAGCAGCCCTGGGACCATCTACGAGCAGTACTTC. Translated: CASSPGTIYEQYF.

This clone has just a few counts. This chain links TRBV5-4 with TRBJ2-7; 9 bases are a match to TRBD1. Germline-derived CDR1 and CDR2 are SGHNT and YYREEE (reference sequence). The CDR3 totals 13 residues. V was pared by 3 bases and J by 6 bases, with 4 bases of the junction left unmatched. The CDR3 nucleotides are TGTGCCAGCAGCTCGGGACAGGGACTCGAGCAGTACTTC. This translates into CASSSGQGLEQYF.

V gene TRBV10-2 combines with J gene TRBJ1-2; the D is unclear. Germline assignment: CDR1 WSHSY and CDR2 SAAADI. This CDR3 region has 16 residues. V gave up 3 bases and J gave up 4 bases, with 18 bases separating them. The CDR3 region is CASSEEWEGLGYGYTF. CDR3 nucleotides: TGCGCCAGCAGTGAAGAATGGGAAGGGCTCGGCTATGGCTACACCTTC.

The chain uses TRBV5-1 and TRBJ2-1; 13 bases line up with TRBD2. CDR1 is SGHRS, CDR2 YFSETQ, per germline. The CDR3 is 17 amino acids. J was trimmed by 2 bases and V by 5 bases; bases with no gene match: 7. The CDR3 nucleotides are TGCGCCAGCAGTTCTCATACTAGCGGGAGGGCCTACAATGAGCAGTTCTTC. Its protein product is CASSSHTSGRAYNEQFF.

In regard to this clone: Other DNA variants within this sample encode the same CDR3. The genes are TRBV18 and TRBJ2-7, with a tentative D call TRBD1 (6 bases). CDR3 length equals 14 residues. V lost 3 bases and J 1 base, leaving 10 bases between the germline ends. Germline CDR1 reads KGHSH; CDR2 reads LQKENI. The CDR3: CASSPLDRSYEQYF. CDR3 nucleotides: TGTGCCAGCTCACCTTTGGACAGATCCTACGAGCAGTACTTC.

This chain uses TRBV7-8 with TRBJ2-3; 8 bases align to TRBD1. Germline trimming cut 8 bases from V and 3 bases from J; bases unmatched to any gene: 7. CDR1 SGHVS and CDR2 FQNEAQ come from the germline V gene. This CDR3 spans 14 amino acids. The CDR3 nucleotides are TGTGCCAGCCGGACAGGGACCAGGACAGATACGCAGTATTTT. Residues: CASRTGTRTDTQYF. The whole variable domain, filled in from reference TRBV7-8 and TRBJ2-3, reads GAGVSQSPRYKVAKRGQDVALRCDPISGHVSLFWYQQALGQGPEFLTYFQNEAQLDKSGLPSDRFFAERPEGSVSTLKIQRTQQEDSAVYLCASRTGTRTDTQYFGPGTRLTVL.

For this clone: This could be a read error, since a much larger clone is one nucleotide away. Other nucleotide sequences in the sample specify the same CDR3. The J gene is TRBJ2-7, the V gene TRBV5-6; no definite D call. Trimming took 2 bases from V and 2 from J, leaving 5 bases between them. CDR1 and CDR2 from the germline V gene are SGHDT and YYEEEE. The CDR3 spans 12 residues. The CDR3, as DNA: TGTGCCAGCAGCTTAGGGACCTACGAGCAGTACTTC. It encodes CASSLGTYEQYF.

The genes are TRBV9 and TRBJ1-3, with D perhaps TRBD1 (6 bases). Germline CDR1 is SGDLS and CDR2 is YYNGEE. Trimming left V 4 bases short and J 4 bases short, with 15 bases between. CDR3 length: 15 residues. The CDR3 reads CASSMGGAPGNTIYF. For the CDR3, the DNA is TGTGCCAGCAGCATGGGGGGGGCGCCGGGAAACACCATATATTTT.

The CDR3 reads CASSPPGYEQYF. The CDR3 DNA reads TGTGCCAGCAGCCCCCCGGGGTACGAGCAGTACTTC. The genes are TRBV9 and TRBJ2-7; possible D gene TRBD2, 5 bases. V lost 4 bases to trimming and J lost 4 bases, with 9 bases between them. CDR1 and CDR2 from the germline V gene are SGDLS and YYNGEE. This CDR3 has 12 residues.

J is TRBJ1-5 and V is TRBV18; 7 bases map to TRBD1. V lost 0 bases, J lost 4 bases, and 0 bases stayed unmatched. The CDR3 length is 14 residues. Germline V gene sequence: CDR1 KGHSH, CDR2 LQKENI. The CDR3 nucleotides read TGTGCCAGCTCACCACCGGGACAGAATCAGCCCCAGCATTTT. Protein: CASSPPGQNQPQHF.

CDR3 in DNA: TGTGCCACCAGGTACAGGGATATGAACACTGAAGCTTTCTTT. Amino acid sequence: CATRYRDMNTEAFF. The rearrangement links TRBV19 to TRBJ1-1; a weak D match, TRBD1 (6 bases). The germline V gene has CDR1 LNHDA and CDR2 SQIVND (reference sequence). V gave up 10 bases and J gave up 0 bases, with 15 bases separating them. The CDR3 is made up of 14 amino acids.

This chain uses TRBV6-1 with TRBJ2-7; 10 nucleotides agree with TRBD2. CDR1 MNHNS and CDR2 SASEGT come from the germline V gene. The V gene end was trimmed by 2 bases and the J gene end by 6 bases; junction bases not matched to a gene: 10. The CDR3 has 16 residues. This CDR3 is CASSESFRGLAFEQYF. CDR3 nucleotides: TGTGCCAGCAGTGAATCTTTCCGGGGACTAGCGTTCGAGCAGTACTTC.

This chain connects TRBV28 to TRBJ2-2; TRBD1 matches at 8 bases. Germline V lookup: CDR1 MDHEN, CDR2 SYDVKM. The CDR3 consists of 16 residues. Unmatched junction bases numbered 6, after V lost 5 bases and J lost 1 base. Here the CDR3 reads CASSLEGQGNTGELFF. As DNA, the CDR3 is TGTGCCAGCAGTCTCGAAGGACAGGGGAACACCGGGGAGCTGTTTTTT.

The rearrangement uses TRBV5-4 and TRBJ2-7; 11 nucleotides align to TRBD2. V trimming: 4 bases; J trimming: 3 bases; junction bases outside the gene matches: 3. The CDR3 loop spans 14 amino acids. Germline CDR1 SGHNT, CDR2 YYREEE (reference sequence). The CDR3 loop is CASSGGTSGYEQYF. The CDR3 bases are TGTGCCAGCAGCGGCGGGACTAGCGGCTACGAGCAGTACTTC.

The CDR3: CASSWTGGVTGELFF. As DNA, the CDR3 is TGCGCCAGCAGCTGGACAGGGGGCGTTACCGGGGAGCTGTTTTTT. V and J are TRBV5-1 and TRBJ2-2, with 11 bases fitting TRBD1. CDR1 SGHRS and CDR2 YFSETQ come from the germline V gene. The J segment lost 5 bases and the V segment lost 3 bases, leaving 3 bases of the junction unmatched. The CDR3 consists of 15 residues.

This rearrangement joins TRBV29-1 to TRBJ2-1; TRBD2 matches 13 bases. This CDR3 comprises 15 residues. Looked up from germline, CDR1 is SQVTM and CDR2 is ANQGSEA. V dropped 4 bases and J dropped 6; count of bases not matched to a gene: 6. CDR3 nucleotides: TGCAGCGTTGCCCCACTAGCGGGAGGGGGCAATGAGCAGTTCTTC. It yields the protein CSVAPLAGGGNEQFF.

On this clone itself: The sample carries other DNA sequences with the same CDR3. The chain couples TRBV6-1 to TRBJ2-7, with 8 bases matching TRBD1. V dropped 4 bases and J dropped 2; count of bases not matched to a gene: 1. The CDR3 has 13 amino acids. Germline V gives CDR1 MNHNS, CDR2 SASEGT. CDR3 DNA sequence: TGTGCCAGCAGTGGGGACAGGACCTACGAGCAGTACTTC. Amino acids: CASSGDRTYEQYF.